One and the same sample provided the 29 T cell receptor beta chains below, sequenced in a study of identical twins. TCRdb itself ran the 5' RACE reads through MiXCR, one entry per CDR3 protein. This sample has about 890,000 distinct CDR3 sequences, with roughly an eighth found just once. This sample also appeared in a second study, on yellow fever vaccine responses in identical twins.

Sequenced: PBMCs. Every receptor here comes from a young woman in good health.

This clonotype has more than one count but fewer than ten. The chain has TRBV10-3 and TRBJ2-1; no clear D gene. Germline CDR1 and CDR2: ENHRY and SYGVKD. V was shortened by 5 bases and J by 0 bases, with 11 bases between the two germline ends. The CDR3 runs 15 residues. The CDR3 protein is CAISPSRSSYNEQFF. The DNA of the CDR3 is TGTGCCATCAGTCCAAGCCGCAGCTCCTACAATGAGCAGTTCTTC.

This clonotype was seen a few times. J is TRBJ1-2 and V is TRBV19; tentatively, D is TRBD1 (5 bases). The CDR3 is 12 amino acids. CDR1 is LNHDA and CDR2 is SQIVND in the germline V gene (reference sequence). V lost 2 bases, J lost 8 bases, and 9 bases lay in between. CDR3 loop: CASSIPGLGYTF. CDR3 coding DNA: TGTGCCAGTAGTATACCAGGGCTCGGCTACACCTTC.

The chain has TRBV4-1 and TRBJ2-5; 11 positions agree with TRBD1. The V gene end was trimmed by 4 bases and the J gene end by 3 bases; junction bases not matched to a gene: 10. The CDR3 totals 17 residues. CDR1 is MGHRA, CDR2 YSYEKL, per germline. The CDR3 DNA follows: TGCGCCAGCAGCCGGGACAGGGGGGCTAGCGGAAAAGAGACCCAGTACTTC. Residues: CASSRDRGASGKETQYF.

This clonotype was seen more than once but under ten times. The chain joins TRBV15 to TRBJ2-1; the match to TRBD2 covers 10 bases. The V segment lost 4 bases and the J segment 0 bases; nucleotides outside the gene matches: 6. The CDR3 length is 17 residues. Germline values: CDR1 LNHNV, CDR2 YYDKDF (reference sequence). In DNA, the CDR3 is TGTGCCACCAGCAACTTAGCGGGAGGACTCTCCTACAATGAGCAGTTCTTC. Amino acids: CATSNLAGGLSYNEQFF. Together with reference TRBV15 and TRBJ2-1, the CDR3 gives the full variable domain: DAMVIQNPRYQVTQFGKPVTLSCSQTLNHNVMYWYQQKSSQAPKLLFHYYDKDFNNEADTPDNFQSRRPNTSFCFLDIRSPGLGDTAMYLCATSNLAGGLSYNEQFFGPGTRLTVL.

The chain uses TRBV7-9 and TRBJ1-1; the D gene is possibly TRBD1 (5 bases). The germline gives CDR1 SEHNR, CDR2 FQNEAQ (reference sequence). V was shortened by 6 bases and J by 6 bases, with 23 bases between the two germline ends. This CDR3 has 16 residues. The CDR3 region is CASSFPLEGLRAEAFF. The CDR3 DNA reads TGTGCCAGCAGTTTTCCGCTTGAGGGGTTAAGGGCTGAAGCTTTCTTT. The full variable domain, rest sourced from reference TRBV7-9 and TRBJ1-1, is DTGVSQNPRHKITKRGQNVTFRCDPISEHNRLYWYRQTLGQGPEFLTYFQNEAQLEKSRLLSDRFSAERPKGSFSTLEIQRTEQGDSAMYLCASSFPLEGLRAEAFFGQGTRLTVV.

This clonotype appeared a few times. This chain uses TRBV5-1 with TRBJ2-1, with a weak D call TRBD1 (5 bases). V was pared by 1 base and J by 0 bases, with 8 bases between. Germline CDR1 SGHRS, CDR2 YFSETQ. The CDR3 loop spans 15 amino acids. CDR3 coding DNA: TGCGCCAGCAGCTTGAAGACAGACTCCTACAATGAGCAGTTCTTC. It codes for CASSLKTDSYNEQFF.

This clonotype was detected a few times. One end of the junction is discordant with germline, which a read error may explain. The V call is TRBV11-2, the J call TRBJ2-3; D may match TRBD1 or TRBD2 (5 bases each). This CDR3 is built from 12 residues. Germline CDR1 and CDR2: SGHAT and FQNNGV. The CDR3: CASSLDSQGRNF. The CDR3 bases are TGTGCCAGCAGCTTAGATTCCCAGGGACGGAATTTT.

The chain joins TRBV28 to TRBJ2-7; 10 nucleotides agree with TRBD1. The germline CDR1 and CDR2 sequences are MDHEN and SYDVKM. J was trimmed by 4 bases and V by 4 bases; bases with no gene match: 7. This CDR3 is built from 15 residues. This CDR3 is CASSSPGTGVYEQYF. DNA for the CDR3: TGTGCCAGCAGTTCACCGGGGACAGGGGTTTACGAGCAGTACTTC.

The J gene is TRBJ2-1, the V gene TRBV4-1; D might be TRBD1 or TRBD2, each matching 7 bases. Germline CDR1 is MGHRA and CDR2 is YSYEKL. V lost 3 bases, J lost 6 bases, and 21 bases lay in between. CDR3 length: 17 amino acids. CDR3: CASSHSGGRASVNEQFF. The DNA of the CDR3 is TGCGCCAGCAGCCACTCAGGGGGGAGGGCTTCAGTCAATGAGCAGTTCTTC.

This clonotype was seen repeatedly, ten times or more. This chain uses TRBV5-1 with TRBJ1-1; D is perhaps TRBD1 (5 bases). Germline loops: CDR1 SGHRS, CDR2 YFSETQ. Trimming cost V 0 bases and J 4 bases, with 10 bases left between them. CDR3 length: 14 residues. CDR3 loop: CASSLGIGGTEAFF. The CDR3 bases are TGCGCCAGCAGCTTGGGGATCGGGGGCACTGAAGCTTTCTTT.

This clonotype was seen many times. The chain links TRBV2 to TRBJ2-7; D is perhaps TRBD2 (5 bases). The germline V gene has CDR1 SNHLY and CDR2 FYNNEI. The V end lost 5 bases, the J end lost 2 bases, and 13 bases lay between the germline ends. The CDR3 sequence is 14 residues long. CDR3 nucleotides: TGTGCCAGCAGTCCGGGATTTTACCCCTACGAGCAGTACTTC. This codes for CASSPGFYPYEQYF.

This clonotype was detected ten times or more. This chain joins TRBV29-1 and TRBJ1-5; maybe TRBD1 (5 bases). V lost 6 bases and J lost 4, with 10 bases in between. Germline V gene data show CDR1 as SQVTM and CDR2 as ANQGSEA. The CDR3 is made up of 12 amino acids. Here the CDR3 DNA reads TGCAGCGTGCAGGGACCTAATCAGCCCCAGCATTTT. This encodes CSVQGPNQPQHF.

A few counts support this clonotype. The V and J genes are TRBV12-3 or TRBV12-4 and TRBJ2-1, with D hard to call. V shed 8 bases and J shed 6 bases, with 8 bases lying between them. CDR3 size: 11 residues. CDR3: CASRKTNEQFF. CDR3 bases: TGTGCCAGCCGCAAGACCAATGAGCAGTTCTTC.

This clonotype has a count of ten or more. The rearrangement links TRBV12-3 or TRBV12-4 to TRBJ2-7, with D possibly TRBD1 on 6 matching bases. This CDR3 contains 13 residues. The ends were cut back, 2 bases at V and 6 bases at J, with 11 bases in the middle. The CDR3 reads CASSLTGPSEQYV. CDR3 in DNA: TGTGCCAGCAGTTTAACAGGGCCTAGCGAGCAGTACGTC.

This clonotype was observed a few times. The gene calls are TRBV7-9 and TRBJ2-7; TRBD2 matches at 7 bases. J was trimmed by 2 bases and V by 1 base; bases with no gene match: 8. The CDR3 length is 16 residues. The germline V gene encodes CDR1 SEHNR and CDR2 FQNEAQ (reference sequence). The CDR3 nucleotides are TGTGCCAGCAGCTTAGTAGGTAGCGGGTGGGCCTACGAGCAGTACTTC. Translation: CASSLVGSGWAYEQYF.

This clonotype appeared many times. This chain uses TRBV10-3 with TRBJ1-5, with 9 bases identical to TRBD1. The CDR3 loop spans 15 amino acids. Germline CDR1 is ENHRY and CDR2 is SYGVKD. V gave up 6 bases and J gave up 6 bases; unmatched junction bases: 9. Here the CDR3 reads CAISSGTGIGQPQHF. Here the CDR3 DNA reads TGTGCCATCAGCTCCGGGACAGGGATCGGTCAGCCCCAGCATTTT.

This clonotype was observed a few times. The rearrangement uses TRBV3-1 and TRBJ1-1; D is unclear. Trimming took off 3 bases at V and 5 bases at J, with 10 bases between the two ends. The CDR3 loop spans 13 amino acids. The germline CDR1 and CDR2 sequences are LGHDT and YNNKEL (reference sequence). The CDR3 coding sequence is TGTGCCAGCAGCCAGGAAAGGGTAACTGAAGCTTTCTTT. Protein product: CASSQERVTEAFF.

V gene TRBV20-1 combines with J gene TRBJ2-6; D is perhaps TRBD1 (6 bases). The V gene's germline CDR1 is DFQATT and CDR2 SNEGSKA (reference sequence). Trimming removed 6 bases from V and 1 base from J, with 25 bases in between. The CDR3 runs 19 residues. The CDR3 DNA reads TGCAGTGCGAACATGTACAGGACAGCCTCGTCATCTGGGGCCAACGTCCTGACTTTC. Its translation is CSANMYRTASSSGANVLTF.

V and J are TRBV20-1 and TRBJ1-1, with D perhaps matching TRBD1 (6 bases). Per the germline V gene, CDR1 is DFQATT and CDR2 is SNEGSKA (reference sequence). With 3 bases removed from V and 0 bases from J, the gap between germline ends came to 11 bases. The length of the CDR3 is 14 residues. This chain's CDR3 is CSASSGTLNTEAFF. DNA for the CDR3: TGCAGTGCTAGCAGCGGGACATTGAACACTGAAGCTTTCTTT.

This clonotype has at least ten counts. This sequence joins TRBV9 and TRBJ2-1; tentatively, D is TRBD2 (6 bases). V lost 4 bases and J 3 bases, leaving 14 bases between the germline ends. Germline CDR1 and CDR2: SGDLS and YYNGEE. CDR3 length: 15 residues. The CDR3 region has the DNA TGTGCCAGCAGCCCCCGTGCGGGGCTCTACAATGAGCAGTTCTTC. It encodes CASSPRAGLYNEQFF.

In its sample, this clonotype was seen a few times. This rearrangement joins TRBV28 to TRBJ1-5; possibly TRBD1 for D (6 bases). V lost 6 bases and J lost 0, with 15 bases in between. The germline V gene encodes CDR1 MDHEN and CDR2 SYDVKM. This CDR3 spans 16 amino acids. CDR3: CASSHRVYPSNQPQHF. The CDR3 region has the DNA TGTGCCAGCAGCCACAGGGTTTATCCTAGCAATCAGCCCCAGCATTTT.

As to this clonotype: The junction and the germline gene differ at one end; a read error may be behind it. This chain joins TRBV27 and TRBJ1-1; 7 bases line up with TRBD1. This CDR3 is 14 amino acids long. Germline loops: CDR1 MNHEY, CDR2 SMNVEV (reference sequence). CDR3 nucleotides: TGTGCCAGCAGTTTCAGGGGGATGAACACTGAAGCCTTCTTT. Its translation is CASSFRGMNTEAFF.

The table lists this clonotype with a few counts. V gene TRBV11-1 combines with J gene TRBJ1-1; D unclear. Trimming shortened V by 5 bases and J by 2 bases, and 24 bases separated the two germline ends. Looked up from germline, CDR1 is SGHAT and CDR2 is FQDESV (reference sequence). This CDR3 is 18 amino acids long. In nucleotides, the CDR3 is TGTGCCAGCAGCCCTGGGGAGGAGTTCGGGTTTTATAACACTGAAGCTTTCTTT. This sequence encodes CASSPGEEFGFYNTEAFF.

V and J are TRBV13 and TRBJ2-5; D gene unclear. The V gene's germline CDR1 is PRHDT and CDR2 FYEKMQ (reference sequence). Trimming left V 5 bases short and J 3 bases short, with 10 bases between. The CDR3 consists of 13 residues. This CDR3 reads CASSGYPEETQYF. CDR3 DNA sequence: TGTGCCAGCAGCGGATATCCTGAAGAGACCCAGTACTTC.

This clonotype was observed at least ten times. Here the CDR3 reads CASSPSAGVRSPLHF. Written as DNA, the CDR3 is TGCGCCAGCAGCCCCTCGGCAGGGGTACGTTCACCCCTCCACTTT. J is TRBJ1-6 and V is TRBV5-1; TRBD1 is a possible D gene (6 bases). The CDR3 runs 15 residues. Germline lookup yields CDR1 SGHRS and CDR2 YFSETQ. Trimming pared 4 bases from V and 9 bases from J, leaving 17 bases between.

This clonotype was picked up many times. The chain joins TRBV29-1 to TRBJ2-6; no reliable D call. The germline CDR1 and CDR2 sequences are SQVTM and ANQGSEA. The V gene lost 8 bases and the J gene lost 3 bases, with 8 bases spanning the gap. The CDR3 has 12 residues. CDR3 protein: CSRVFGANVLTF. The CDR3 DNA follows: TGCAGCCGGGTCTTTGGGGCCAACGTCCTGACTTTC.

This clonotype was counted many times. V gene TRBV5-1 combines with J gene TRBJ2-1; D may be TRBD2 (5 bases). This CDR3 has 17 amino acids. V lost 1 base and J 0 bases, leaving 14 bases between the germline ends. CDR1 is SGHRS and CDR2 is YFSETQ in the germline V gene. The CDR3 coding sequence is TGCGCCAGCAGCTTGAATGGACTGTCGAGCTCCTACAATGAGCAGTTCTTC. Protein: CASSLNGLSSSYNEQFF.

This clonotype was detected only a few times. CDR3 sequence reads: CASSLIGGTMNEQFF. The CDR3 DNA sequence: TGTGCCAGCAGCTTGATTGGGGGGACCATGAATGAGCAGTTCTTC. V gene TRBV5-5 combines with J gene TRBJ2-1, with D possibly matching TRBD2 (6 bases). Germline assignment: CDR1 SGHKS and CDR2 YYEKEE (reference sequence). V was shortened by 1 base and J by 7 bases, with 15 bases between the two germline ends. CDR3 size: 15 residues.

In this sample, this clonotype turned up many times. The chain carries TRBV15 and TRBJ1-1, with no clear D. CDR1 is LNHNV and CDR2 is YYDKDF in the germline V gene (reference sequence). This CDR3 is 14 amino acids long. Trimming took 1 base from V and 4 from J, leaving 10 bases between them. This CDR3 is CATSRGGSVTEAFF. The CDR3 nucleotides are TGTGCCACCAGCAGAGGTGGGAGCGTCACTGAAGCTTTCTTT.